A single sample gave rise to the 17 T cell receptor beta chains below, sequenced in a study of shared clonotypes between healthy human individuals. Repertoires were generated with immunoSEQ multiplex PCR, while TCRdb's copy carries only in-frame clones and drops some. The sample records roughly 2.1 million clones, about 92% being singletons. Naive CD8 cells, CD45RO-negative and positively selected for CCR7, excluded terminally differentiated effector memory CD45RA+ cells. The sample taken for sequencing was naive CD8+ T cells from PBMCs. These TCRs come from a man aged 18 to 29 in good health. Some clones in this sample may be carry-over from other donors' samples.

The rearrangement joins TRBV5-1 to TRBJ2-7; D is possibly TRBD2 (6 bases). Trimming removed 4 bases at V and 7 bases at J, with 21 bases between. The CDR3 covers 15 residues. The germline V gene encodes CDR1 SGHRS and CDR2 YFSETQ. CDR3 loop: CASSLLREIPDEQYF. CDR3 sequence (DNA): TGCGCCAGCAGCCTGCTCCGGGAGATCCCGGATGAGCAGTACTTC.

The chain uses TRBV7-8 and TRBJ2-7; the D call may be TRBD1 or TRBD2 (5 bases each). Trimming cost V 5 bases and J 0 bases, with 17 bases left between them. This CDR3 has 16 amino acids. Germline assignment: CDR1 SGHVS and CDR2 FQNEAQ. Here the CDR3 DNA reads TGTGCCAGCAGCCCCATAATCAGAGGGACCTCCTACGAGCAGTACTTC. Translation: CASSPIIRGTSYEQYF. Supplemented by reference TRBV7-8 and TRBJ2-7, the full variable domain reads GAGVSQSPRYKVAKRGQDVALRCDPISGHVSLFWYQQALGQGPEFLTYFQNEAQLDKSGLPSDRFFAERPEGSVSTLKIQRTQQEDSAVYLCASSPIIRGTSYEQYFGPGTRLTVT.

V usage is TRBV30 and J usage is TRBJ2-5, with 7 bases aligning to TRBD1. The J call is in doubt because the DNA end fits TRBJ2-7 better. In germline, CDR1 is GTSNPN, CDR2 SVGIG (reference sequence). The CDR3 runs 15 residues. The DNA for the CDR3 is TGTGCCTGGACTCAGCAGCCAGGGGGTTCCCACGAGCAGTACTTC. Encoded protein: CAWTQQPGGSHEQYF.

The V gene is TRBV4-1, the J gene TRBJ2-7, with no clear D. CDR3 length equals 16 residues. V lost 0 bases and J lost 3, with 15 bases in between. Per the germline V gene, CDR1 is MGHRA and CDR2 is YSYEKL. The CDR3 is CASSQDLPTPNYEQYF. The CDR3 DNA is TGCGCCAGCAGCCAAGATTTGCCTACGCCGAACTACGAGCAGTACTTC.

This chain joins TRBV7-2 and TRBJ2-7; no firm D call. Trimming cost V 2 bases and J 6 bases, with 14 bases left between them. Germline CDR1 is SGHTA and CDR2 is FQGNSA. CDR3 length equals 14 residues. The CDR3 bases are TGTGCCAGCAGCTTAATTACAGTCCGGTCCGAGCAGTACTTC. This codes for CASSLITVRSEQYF.

The V and J genes are TRBV5-4 and TRBJ2-2, with 11 nucleotides matching TRBD1. CDR1 SGHNT and CDR2 YYREEE come from the germline V gene (reference sequence). The CDR3 runs 15 residues. The junction had 5 bases not matched to a gene; V was cut back by 4 bases and J by 6 bases. The CDR3 coding sequence is TGTGCCAGCAGCCAAGGACAGGGGGCATCCGGGGAGCTGTTTTTT. Translating it yields CASSQGQGASGELFF.

V and J are TRBV5-1 and TRBJ2-1; 14 bases agree with TRBD2. V lost 3 bases and J lost 8; bases outside the gene matches: 7. In germline, CDR1 is SGHRS, CDR2 YFSETQ. This CDR3 has 16 residues. This CDR3 reads CASSSGLAGDWDEQFF. In DNA, the CDR3 is TGCGCCAGCAGCTCGGGACTAGCGGGAGATTGGGATGAGCAGTTCTTC.

This rearrangement joins TRBV7-8 to TRBJ2-3; 14 positions match TRBD2. CDR1 SGHVS and CDR2 FQNEAQ come from the germline V gene. Losses at the gene ends were 3 bases for V and 5 bases for J; bases not matched to a gene: 7. This CDR3 is 17 amino acids long. The CDR3 nucleotides read TGTGCCAGCAGCTTGTCGGGACTAGCGGGAGTGGTAGATACGCAGTATTTT. It translates to CASSLSGLAGVVDTQYF.

About this clone: This sample includes further DNA sequences coding for the same CDR3. The chain is built from TRBV4-1 and TRBJ1-4; D gene unclear. The V end lost 1 base, the J end lost 8 bases, and 8 bases lay between the germline ends. CDR3 size: 13 residues. CDR1 and CDR2 from the germline V gene are MGHRA and YSYEKL. This chain's CDR3 is CASSQVVGEKLFF. The CDR3 DNA sequence: TGCGCCAGCAGCCAAGTGGTTGGGGAAAAACTGTTTTTT.

V and J are TRBV7-9 and TRBJ2-1; 11 bases line up with TRBD2. V trimming: 5 bases; J trimming: 3 bases; junction bases outside the gene matches: 9. The CDR3 is 17 amino acids. CDR1 and CDR2 (germline): SEHNR, FQNEAQ (reference sequence). The CDR3 DNA follows: TGTGCCAGCAGCCCCCGACTAGCGGGGCCTCACTACAATGAGCAGTTCTTC. This translates into CASSPRLAGPHYNEQFF.

The V call is TRBV5-4, the J call TRBJ2-3; the D gene is possibly TRBD1 (5 bases). Germline assignment: CDR1 SGHNT and CDR2 YYREEE (reference sequence). The CDR3 loop spans 15 amino acids. The ends were cut back, 4 bases at V and 0 bases at J, with 12 bases in the middle. CDR3 region: CASSLTVVSTDTQYF. The CDR3 nucleotides read TGTGCCAGCAGCCTGACAGTTGTCAGCACAGATACGCAGTATTTT.

The rearrangement links TRBV7-9 to TRBJ2-7; 8 bases map to TRBD2. The CDR3 covers 14 residues. Unmatched junction bases numbered 5, after V lost 5 bases and J lost 2 bases. The germline V gene has CDR1 SEHNR and CDR2 FQNEAQ (reference sequence). CDR3 coding DNA: TGTGCCAGCAGCGCCACGGGACTAGCCTACGAGCAGTACTTC. Translated: CASSATGLAYEQYF.

The chain links TRBV19 to TRBJ1-5; D is perhaps TRBD1 (6 bases). The CDR3 length is 16 residues. The V end lost 3 bases, the J end lost 4 bases, and 16 bases lay between the germline ends. The germline gives CDR1 LNHDA, CDR2 SQIVND (reference sequence). The CDR3 spells CASSIRLGTSNQPQHF. DNA for the CDR3: TGTGCCAGTAGTATCCGCCTGGGGACAAGTAATCAGCCCCAGCATTTT.

Concerning this clone itself: Additional DNA sequences in this sample encode the identical CDR3. This rearrangement joins TRBV5-1 to TRBJ2-7; the match to TRBD1 covers 11 bases. The V gene end was trimmed by 3 bases and the J gene end by 3 bases; junction bases not matched to a gene: 5. From germline, CDR1 is SGHRS and CDR2 YFSETQ. CDR3 length: 15 amino acids. The CDR3 is CASSSGQGALYEQYF. The CDR3 nucleotides read TGCGCCAGCAGCTCTGGACAGGGGGCGCTCTACGAGCAGTACTTC. The variable domain in full, with the rest retrieved from reference TRBV5-1 and TRBJ2-7, is KAGVTQTPRYLIKTRGQQVTLSCSPISGHRSVSWYQQTPGQGLQFLFEYFSETQRNKGNFPGRFSGRQFSNSRSEMNVSTLELGDSALYLCASSSGQGALYEQYFGPGTRLTVT.

The chain carries TRBV27 and TRBJ2-7; D possibly corresponds to TRBD2 (5 bases). The CDR3 runs to 14 residues. V lost 6 bases to trimming and J lost 3 bases, with 15 bases between them. Germline values: CDR1 MNHEY, CDR2 SMNVEV (reference sequence). Here the CDR3 reads CASSLSAVHYEQYF. CDR3 DNA sequence: TGTGCCAGCAGCCTATCAGCGGTGCACTACGAGCAGTACTTC.

The chain combines TRBV28 with TRBJ2-7; D might be TRBD2 (5 bases). V was pared by 3 bases and J by 5 bases, with 14 bases between. CDR3 size: 14 residues. CDR1 is MDHEN, CDR2 SYDVKM, per germline. This CDR3 is CASSFRGSLHEQYF. The DNA of the CDR3 is TGTGCCAGCAGTTTTCGAGGGAGTTTGCACGAGCAGTACTTC.

For the CDR3, the DNA is TGTGCCAGCAGTTTCCCGACAGGGGAGAACACTGAAGCTTTCTTT. Translation: CASSFPTGENTEAFF. V usage is TRBV28 and J usage is TRBJ1-1; TRBD1 aligns across 8 bases. The trim removed 3 bases at V and 1 base at J, leaving 4 bases unmatched. Germline values: CDR1 MDHEN, CDR2 SYDVKM. This CDR3 is 15 amino acids long. Filled out from reference TRBV28 and TRBJ1-1, the complete variable domain reads DVKVTQSSRYLVKRTGEKVFLECVQDMDHENMFWYRQDPGLGLRLIYFSYDVKMKEKGDIPEGYSVSREKKERFSLILESASTNQTSMYLCASSFPTGENTEAFFGQGTRLTVV.